The entry that follows covers one T cell receptor beta chain sequence. The antigen is not known. The data belong to a study of CD8+ T cells in alopecia areata. Study-level information: Oral tofacitinib (5 to 10 mg twice daily) was administered to treated patients. It was 6 to 18 months of tofacitinib, and then there were 6 months off drug.

Study observations and caveats: Lesional tissue from the scalp (especially in alopecia totalis/universalis) showed higher clonality than normal scalp. Patients showed less clear TCR sequence sharing than mice, possibly partly because of HLA diversity.

Collection of lesional scalp punch biopsies and peripheral blood was performed in alopecia areata patients. Extracted RNA was reverse transcribed into cDNA, the sequencing template. This table comes from immunoSEQ multiplex PCR, and its TCRdb copy is limited to in-frame clones, with some not included. This sample has some 7,500 clones; less than 70% occur once, and the top ten carry about 12%. The sequenced sample was skin, obtained at week 0. The TCR originated in a human donor with alopecia areata.

CDR3 amino acids: CASSLSGLFNEQFF. The CDR3 DNA reads TGTGCCAGCAGCTTATCGGGATTATTCAATGAGCAGTTCTTC. The V and J genes are TRBV7-6 and TRBJ2-1; TRBD2 is a possible D gene (5 bases). With 2 bases removed from V and 6 bases from J, the gap between germline ends came to 11 bases. From germline, CDR1 is SGHVS and CDR2 FNYEAQ. This CDR3 is 14 amino acids long. Variable domain in full (rest from reference TRBV7-6 and TRBJ2-1): GAGVSQSPRYKVTKRGQDVALRCDPISGHVSLYWYRQALGQGPEFLTYFNYEAQQDKSGLPNDRFSAERPEGSISTLTIQRTEQRDSAMYRCASSLSGLFNEQFFGPGTRLTVL.